Reported below is one TCR beta chain. This CDR3 contains 13 residues. Trimming took off 0 bases at V and 7 bases at J, with 7 bases between the two ends. Germline assignment: CDR1 SEHNR and CDR2 FQNEAQ (reference sequence). The data were taken from a study of T cell changes during pregnancy in multiple sclerosis. Some clones are missing from TCRdb's copy, which holds only in-frame ones; the method was immunoSEQ multiplex PCR. The sample shows about 48,000 clones, 80% to 95% of them seen only once. The receptor was isolated from a female donor with multiple sclerosis, enrolled in a pregnancy study. The chain carries TRBV7-9 and TRBJ2-1; D might be TRBD2 (5 bases). Sequencing was performed on CD4+ T cells from peripheral blood mononuclear cells, taken in the third trimester of pregnancy. The CDR3 DNA reads TGTGCCAGCAGCTTAGCAGGGAGTAATGAGCAGTTCTTC. It encodes CASSLAGSNEQFF.